This TCR beta chain was recovered during a study of radiotherapy plus CTLA-4 blockade in lung cancer (dated by TCRdb to 2016 to 2018). For the study in its entirety: Objective responses were observed in approximately 17% of enrolled patients, and disease control was achieved in 30% to 40%.

Comments on this clone: It lacks a known antigen. The input lacks base qualities; no much larger clone sits a single base away.

The study tested focal radiation therapy combined with CTLA-4 blockade (ipilimumab) in patients with chemo-refractory metastatic non-small-cell lung cancer. The library was produced with the immunoSEQ multiplex PCR assay. TCRdb re-hosts the immuneACCESS table, in-frame sequences only. Its copies lack some clones; in the studies checked, an unresolved V gene accounts for under half of them, and the cause for the rest is not known. Within this sample are approximately 85,000 clones, with more than 75% of them counted one time only. The ten biggest clones cover 2% to 2.5% of the sample. Looking up the germline V gene (reference sequence) yields CDR1 SEHNR and CDR2 FQNEAQ. Trimming removed 5 bases from V and 2 bases from J, leaving 16 bases between the germline ends. The CDR3 goes from the cysteine to the phenylalanine over 15 residues. The kept DNA is CDR3 alone, 45 bases in frame from the first base.

The paper as a whole reports these results and caveats: The strongest predictors of response, as reported, were early dynamic changes in blood T cell clones along with a rise in serum interferon-beta after radiation. After treatment with radiotherapy and ipilimumab, TCR clones that came from tumors expanded in the peripheral blood.

The chain is made from TRBV7-9 and TRBJ2-7, with TRBD1 as a weak D call on 6 bases. The sequence was obtained from a human donor with non-small cell lung cancer who had a partial response to radiotherapy plus ipilimumab. The sequences come from peripheral blood, collected from a patient treated with radiotherapy plus ipilimumab. At the DNA level, the sequence is TGTGCCAGCAGCGCCGATGACAGGTTAACCTACGAGCAGTACTTC. Its protein is CASSADDRLTYEQYF.